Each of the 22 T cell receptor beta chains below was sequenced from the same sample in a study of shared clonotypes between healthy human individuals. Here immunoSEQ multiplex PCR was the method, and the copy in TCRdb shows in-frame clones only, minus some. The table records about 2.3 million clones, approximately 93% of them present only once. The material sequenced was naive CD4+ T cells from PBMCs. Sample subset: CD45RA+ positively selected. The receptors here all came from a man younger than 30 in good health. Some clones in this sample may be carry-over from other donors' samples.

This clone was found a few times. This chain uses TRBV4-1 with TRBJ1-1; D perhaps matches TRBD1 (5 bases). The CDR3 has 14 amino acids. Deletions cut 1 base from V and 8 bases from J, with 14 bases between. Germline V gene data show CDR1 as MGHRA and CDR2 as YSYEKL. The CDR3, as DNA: TGCGCCAGCAGCCAAGGGCTGGGGGGATACGAAGCTTTCTTT. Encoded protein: CASSQGLGGYEAFF.

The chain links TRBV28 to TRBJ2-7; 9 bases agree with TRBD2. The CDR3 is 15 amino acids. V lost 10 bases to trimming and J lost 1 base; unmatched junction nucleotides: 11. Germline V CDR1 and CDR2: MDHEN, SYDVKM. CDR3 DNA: TGTGCCACCACCAGGCGGGGGGGTGTATCCTACGAGCAGTACTTC. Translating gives CATTRRGGVSYEQYF.

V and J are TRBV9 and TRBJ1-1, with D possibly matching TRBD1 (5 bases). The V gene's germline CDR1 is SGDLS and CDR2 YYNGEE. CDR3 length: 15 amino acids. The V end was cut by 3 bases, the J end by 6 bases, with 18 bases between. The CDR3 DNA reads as TGTGCCAGCAGCGCGACCACAGGATTTGTCGCTGAAGCTTTCTTT. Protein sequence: CASSATTGFVAEAFF.

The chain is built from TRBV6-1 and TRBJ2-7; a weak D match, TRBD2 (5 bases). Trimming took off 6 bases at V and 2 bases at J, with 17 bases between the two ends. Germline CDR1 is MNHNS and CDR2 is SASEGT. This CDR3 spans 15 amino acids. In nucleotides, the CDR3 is TGTGCCAGCAGGACACTAGTTGTGGCAACCTACGAGCAGTACTTC. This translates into CASRTLVVATYEQYF.

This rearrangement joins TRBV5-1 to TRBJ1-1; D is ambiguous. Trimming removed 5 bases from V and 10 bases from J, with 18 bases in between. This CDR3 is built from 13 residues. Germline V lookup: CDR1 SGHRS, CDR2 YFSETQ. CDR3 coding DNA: TGCGCCAGCAGGACTAGCGGGGAGACCCTAGCTTTCTTT. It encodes CASRTSGETLAFF.

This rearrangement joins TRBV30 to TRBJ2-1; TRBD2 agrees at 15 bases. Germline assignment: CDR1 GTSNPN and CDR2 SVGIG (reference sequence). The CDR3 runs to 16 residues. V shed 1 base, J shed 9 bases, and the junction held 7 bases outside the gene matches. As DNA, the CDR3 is TGTGCCTGGAGTGAGGGACTAGCGGGAGGAGGCTTTGAGCAGTTCTTC. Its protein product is CAWSEGLAGGGFEQFF.

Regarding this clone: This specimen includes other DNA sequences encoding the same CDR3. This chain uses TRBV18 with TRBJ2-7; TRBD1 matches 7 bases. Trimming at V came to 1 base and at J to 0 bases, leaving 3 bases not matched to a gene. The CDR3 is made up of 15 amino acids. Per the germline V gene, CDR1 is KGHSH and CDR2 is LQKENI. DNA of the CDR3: TGTGCCAGCTCACCACAACAGGGGACCTCCTACGAGCAGTACTTC. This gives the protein CASSPQQGTSYEQYF.

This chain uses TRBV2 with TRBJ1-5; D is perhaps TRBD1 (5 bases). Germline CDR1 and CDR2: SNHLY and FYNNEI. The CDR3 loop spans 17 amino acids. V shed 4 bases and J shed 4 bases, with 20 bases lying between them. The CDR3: CASSVVGREFKNQPQHF. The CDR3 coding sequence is TGTGCCAGCAGTGTGGTCGGCAGGGAATTTAAAAATCAGCCCCAGCATTTT.

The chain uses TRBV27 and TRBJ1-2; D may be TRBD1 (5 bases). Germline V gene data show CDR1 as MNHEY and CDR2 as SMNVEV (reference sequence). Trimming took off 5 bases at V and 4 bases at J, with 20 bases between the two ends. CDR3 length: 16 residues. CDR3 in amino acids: CASSNTGTQGGYGYTF. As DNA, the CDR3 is TGTGCCAGCAGTAATACCGGGACCCAGGGCGGCTATGGCTACACCTTC.

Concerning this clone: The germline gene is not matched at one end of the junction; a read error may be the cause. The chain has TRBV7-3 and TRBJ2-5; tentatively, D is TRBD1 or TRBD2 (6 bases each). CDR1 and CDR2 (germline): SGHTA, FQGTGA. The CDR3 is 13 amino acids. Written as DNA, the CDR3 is TGTGCCAGCAGCTTAGGGGGGCAAGGGACCCAGTACTTC. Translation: CASSLGGQGTQYF.

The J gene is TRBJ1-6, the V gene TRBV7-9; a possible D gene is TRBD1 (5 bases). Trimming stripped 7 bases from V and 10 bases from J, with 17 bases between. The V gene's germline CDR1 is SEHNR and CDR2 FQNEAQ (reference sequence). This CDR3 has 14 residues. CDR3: CASTPLGRESPLHF. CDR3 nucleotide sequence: TGTGCCAGCACACCCTTGGGACGAGAATCACCCCTCCACTTT. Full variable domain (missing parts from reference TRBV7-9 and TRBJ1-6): DTGVSQNPRHKITKRGQNVTFRCDPISEHNRLYWYRQTLGQGPEFLTYFQNEAQLEKSRLLSDRFSAERPKGSFSTLEIQRTEQGDSAMYLCASTPLGRESPLHFGNGTRLTVT.

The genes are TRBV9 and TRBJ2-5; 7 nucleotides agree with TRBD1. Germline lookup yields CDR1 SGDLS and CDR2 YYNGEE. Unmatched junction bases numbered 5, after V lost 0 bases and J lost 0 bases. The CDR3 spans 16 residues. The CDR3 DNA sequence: TGTGCCAGCAGCGTAGGGGTTGACAGGGACCAAGAGACCCAGTACTTC. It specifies CASSVGVDRDQETQYF.

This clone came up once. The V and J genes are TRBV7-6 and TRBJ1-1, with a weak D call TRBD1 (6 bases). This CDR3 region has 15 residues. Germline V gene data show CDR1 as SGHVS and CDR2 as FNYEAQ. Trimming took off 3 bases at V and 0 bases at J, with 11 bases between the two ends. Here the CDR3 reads CASSFAGGLNTEAFF. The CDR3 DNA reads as TGTGCCAGCAGCTTCGCCGGGGGCTTGAACACTGAAGCTTTCTTT.

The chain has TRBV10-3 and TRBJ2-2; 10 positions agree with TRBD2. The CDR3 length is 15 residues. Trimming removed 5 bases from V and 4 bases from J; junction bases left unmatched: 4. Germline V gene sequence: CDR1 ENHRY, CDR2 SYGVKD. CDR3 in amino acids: CAISSSGSSTGELFF. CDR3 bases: TGTGCCATCAGTTCTAGCGGGAGTAGCACCGGGGAGCTGTTTTTT.

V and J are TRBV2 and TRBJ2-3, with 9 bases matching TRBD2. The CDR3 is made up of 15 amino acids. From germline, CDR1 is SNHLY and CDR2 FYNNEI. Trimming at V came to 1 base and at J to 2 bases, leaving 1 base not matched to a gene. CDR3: CASSEGLAVTDTQYF. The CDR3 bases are TGTGCCAGCAGTGAAGGACTAGCGGTCACAGATACGCAGTATTTT.

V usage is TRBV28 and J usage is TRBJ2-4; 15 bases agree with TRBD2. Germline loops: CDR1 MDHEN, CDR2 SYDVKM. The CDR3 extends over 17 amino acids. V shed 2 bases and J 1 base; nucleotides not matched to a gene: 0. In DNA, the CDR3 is TGTGCCAGCAGTTTAGGGACTAGCGGGAGGGCCAAAAACATTCAGTACTTC. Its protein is CASSLGTSGRAKNIQYF.

The DNA of the CDR3 is TGTGCCACCAGCAGTGGGCGGTCATACTCTGGAAACACCATATATTTT. This translates into CATSSGRSYSGNTIYF. The gene calls are TRBV15 and TRBJ1-3; D ambiguous. The CDR3 covers 16 residues. V lost 3 bases and J lost 0, with 12 bases in between. Germline V lookup: CDR1 LNHNV, CDR2 YYDKDF (reference sequence). Full variable domain (rest looked up from reference TRBV15 and TRBJ1-3): DAMVIQNPRYQVTQFGKPVTLSCSQTLNHNVMYWYQQKSSQAPKLLFHYYDKDFNNEADTPDNFQSRRPNTSFCFLDIRSPGLGDTAMYLCATSSGRSYSGNTIYFGEGSWLTVV.

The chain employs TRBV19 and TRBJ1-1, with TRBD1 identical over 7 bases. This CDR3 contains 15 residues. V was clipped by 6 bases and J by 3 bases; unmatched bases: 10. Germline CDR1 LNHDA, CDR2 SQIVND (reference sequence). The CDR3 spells CASSRPGGRDTEAFF. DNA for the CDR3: TGTGCCAGTAGCCGGCCAGGGGGGAGAGACACTGAAGCTTTCTTT.

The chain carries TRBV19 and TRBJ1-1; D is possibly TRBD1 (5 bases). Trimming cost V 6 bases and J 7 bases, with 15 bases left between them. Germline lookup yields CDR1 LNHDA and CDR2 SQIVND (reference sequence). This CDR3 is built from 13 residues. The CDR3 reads CASSTPGRLEAFF. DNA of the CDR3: TGTGCCAGTAGCACTCCGGGACGCCTTGAAGCTTTCTTT. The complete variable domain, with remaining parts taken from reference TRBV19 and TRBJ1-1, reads DGGITQSPKYLFRKEGQNVTLSCEQNLNHDAMYWYRQDPGQGLRLIYYSQIVNDFQKGDIAEGYSVSREKKESFPLTVTSAQKNPTAFYLCASSTPGRLEAFFGQGTRLTVV.

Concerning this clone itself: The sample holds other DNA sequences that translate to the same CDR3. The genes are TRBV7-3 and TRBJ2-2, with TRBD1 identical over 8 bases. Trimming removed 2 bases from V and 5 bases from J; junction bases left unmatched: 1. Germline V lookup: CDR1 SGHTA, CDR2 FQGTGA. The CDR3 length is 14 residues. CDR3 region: CASSLRQGTGELFF. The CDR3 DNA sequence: TGTGCCAGCAGCTTACGACAGGGGACCGGGGAGCTGTTTTTT. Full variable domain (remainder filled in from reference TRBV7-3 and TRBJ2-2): GAGVSQTPSNKVTEKGKYVELRCDPISGHTALYWYRQSLGQGPEFLIYFQGTGAADDSGLPNDRFFAVRPEGSVSTLKIQRTERGDSAVYLCASSLRQGTGELFFGEGSRLTVL.

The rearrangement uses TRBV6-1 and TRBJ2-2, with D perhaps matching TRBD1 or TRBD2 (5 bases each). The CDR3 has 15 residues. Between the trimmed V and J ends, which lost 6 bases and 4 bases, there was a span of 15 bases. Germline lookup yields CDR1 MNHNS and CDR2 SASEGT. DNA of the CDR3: TGTGCCAGCAGACCGGGACGGGCGGTCACCGGGGAGCTGTTTTTT. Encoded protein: CASRPGRAVTGELFF.

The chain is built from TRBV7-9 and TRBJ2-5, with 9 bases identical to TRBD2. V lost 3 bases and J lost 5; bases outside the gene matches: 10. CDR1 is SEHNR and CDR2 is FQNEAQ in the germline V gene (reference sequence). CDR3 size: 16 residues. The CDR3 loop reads CASSFDSGRGRETQYF. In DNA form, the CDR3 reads TGTGCCAGCAGCTTCGATAGCGGGAGAGGACGGGAGACCCAGTACTTC.